The clone carrying this T cell receptor beta chain ranks as medium-sized. Antigen unknown. With 6 bases removed from V and 2 bases from J, the gap between germline ends came to 13 bases. The CDR3 sequence is 14 residues long. Study findings and constraints: Roughly an eighth of tumor Treg sequences matched naive CD4+ cells. Tumor memory CD4+ T cell TCR gene usage clustered with blood and lymph node memory CD4+ cells and lymph node naive CD4+ cells. Greatest tumor Treg TCR overlap was with tumor naive CD4+ cells.

Amplification of TRBV12-4/TRBJ1-2 clonotypes used adaptor-ligated barcode primers. TCRdb reprocessed the multiplex PCR reads via MiXCR and lists one record per CDR3 protein. Among approximately 1,900 distinct CDR3 sequences listed, 1% to 1.5% were seen once. Material: naive CD4+ T cells sorted from blood. The subset: naive CD4+ T cells, CD4+CD45RA+CD25-. The genes are TRBV12-3 or TRBV12-4 and TRBJ1-2; TRBD1 is a possible D gene (5 bases). This sequence originates from a female donor with breast cancer. For the CDR3, the DNA is TGTGCCAGCAGACGGACATCGCGGAACTATGGCTACACCTTC. Its translation: CASRRTSRNYGYTF.